The 15 T cell receptor beta chains below come from one sample, sequenced in a study of tumor-infiltrating lymphocytes in primary liver carcinoma. Reverse transcription of 500 ng total RNA with a constant-region primer produced TCR beta cDNA. Libraries for TCR beta were built through three nested multiplex PCR rounds, which together made up a slightly modified ARM-PCR procedure. A C-beta reverse primer and TRBV1-TRBV30 forward primers served in each of the first two PCR rounds, at about 9 cycles apiece. A single record per CDR3 protein comes from TCRdb applying MiXCR to the multiplex PCR reads. The sample lists 300,000 to 400,000 distinct CDR3 sequences; about 65% were seen once. Blood RNA was derived from unsorted whole blood, and germline DNA was extracted too. The sequenced sample consisted of peripheral blood. The receptor set was obtained from a man aged 35 to 55 with primary liver carcinoma and hepatitis B virus infection.

With respect to this clonotype: Germline is not matched at one junction end, which may reflect a read error. The chain carries TRBV5-6 and TRBJ2-7, with TRBD2 identical over 9 bases. In germline, CDR1 is SGHDT, CDR2 YYEEEE. There are 14 residues in the CDR3. CDR3 bases: TGTGCCAACAGCCAGACTAGCGGAGCCTACGAGCAGTACTTC. It is translated as CANSQTSGAYEQYF.

The sample holds a few counts of this clonotype. The chain uses TRBV6-1 and TRBJ2-2; D not certain. Trimming left V 1 base short and J 3 bases short, with 6 bases between. The CDR3 totals 14 residues. The germline gives CDR1 MNHNS, CDR2 SASEGT. The CDR3 DNA sequence: TGTGCCAGCAGTGAAGTTAAATACACCGGGGAGCTGTTTTTT. Translation: CASSEVKYTGELFF.

The chain uses TRBV11-2 and TRBJ2-7; no reliable D call. The CDR3 spans 12 residues. Germline V gives CDR1 SGHAT, CDR2 FQNNGV. Between the trimmed V and J ends, which lost 4 bases and 10 bases, there was a span of 14 bases. The CDR3 sequence is CASSSSWVEQYF. The DNA of the CDR3 is TGTGCCAGCAGCTCTTCTTGGGTGGAACAGTACTTC.

Worth noting for this clonotype: A read error may produce the germline difference seen at one junction end. The CDR3 loop reads CASSVIDRESYGQYF. DNA for the CDR3: TGCGCCAGCAGCGTCATAGACCGAGAGTCCTACGGGCAGTACTTC. The genes are TRBV4-1 and TRBJ2-7, with no clear D. CDR1 and CDR2 from the germline V gene are MGHRA and YSYEKL. CDR3 length: 15 amino acids.

This clonotype was detected many times. This chain links TRBV6-6 with TRBJ2-1; D may be TRBD1 or TRBD2 (5 bases each). V was clipped by 3 bases and J by 6 bases, with 9 bases between them. Germline V gene lookup returns CDR1 MNHNY and CDR2 SVGAGI (reference sequence). The CDR3 loop spans 13 amino acids. The CDR3 loop is CASSYLGVNEQFF. The CDR3 DNA reads TGTGCCAGCAGTTATTTGGGGGTCAATGAGCAGTTCTTC.

Comment on this clonotype: The junction departs from germline at one end; a sequencing error may be responsible. The rearrangement links TRBV28 to TRBJ2-5; TRBD2 agrees at 7 bases. CDR3 length: 14 residues. CDR1 MDHEN and CDR2 SYDVKM come from the germline V gene. Written as DNA, the CDR3 is TGTGCCAGCAATTTATGGGAGGGCCCAGAGACCCAGTACTTC. Its translation is CASNLWEGPETQYF.

Regarding this clonotype: The junction departs from germline at one end; a sequencing error may be responsible. The chain is built from TRBV11-1 and TRBJ2-2; 7 bases are shared with TRBD1. CDR1 is SGHAT and CDR2 is FQDESV in the germline V gene (reference sequence). This CDR3 spans 15 amino acids. The CDR3 loop reads CASSSRGSFTGDLFF. The CDR3 DNA is TGTGCCAGCAGCTCCAGGGGGTCGTTCACCGGGGATCTGTTTTTT.

The CDR3 DNA is TGCGCCAGCAGCTACCCAGGGAGAGGAGACGAAGCTTTCTTT. As protein: CASSYPGRGDEAFF. The chain combines TRBV4-1 with TRBJ1-1; TRBD1 might be the D (5 bases). CDR1 is MGHRA and CDR2 is YSYEKL in the germline V gene. The V end was cut by 5 bases, the J end by 8 bases, with 18 bases between. This CDR3 region has 14 residues.

On this clonotype: One end of the junction does not line up with germline, which may come from a read error. The rearrangement links TRBV11-2 to TRBJ2-3; no clear D gene. The CDR3 has 14 amino acids. CDR1 is SGHAT, CDR2 FQNNGV, per germline. CDR3 sequence: CAGSPRAVTDTQCF. The CDR3 DNA reads as TGTGCCGGCAGCCCCCGGGCAGTTACAGATACGCAGTGTTTT.

Worth noting for this clonotype: With a much larger clone just one base away, this may be a read error. The chain employs TRBV4-1 and TRBJ2-7; 8 bases line up with TRBD2. Germline V lookup: CDR1 MGHRA, CDR2 YSYEKL. CDR3 length equals 19 residues. V was clipped by 0 bases and J by 0 bases; unmatched bases: 13. The CDR3, as DNA: TGCGCCAGCAGCCAAGATCGAGGGATTAGCGGGATTAGCTCCTACGAGCAGTACTTC. The encoded protein is CASSQDRGISGISSYEQYF.

In this sample, this clonotype turned up many times. The chain is built from TRBV6-5 and TRBJ2-6, with TRBD1 matching over 7 bases. The germline V gene has CDR1 MNHEY and CDR2 SVGAGI. With V trimmed by 0 bases and J by 2 bases, 4 bases remained unmatched. There are 17 residues in the CDR3. The CDR3 loop is CASSYSRQGPGANVLTF. The CDR3 coding sequence is TGTGCCAGCAGTTACTCGAGACAGGGCCCTGGGGCCAACGTCCTGACTTTC.

Concerning this clonotype: Its ends do not fully match the called genes, so a read error is possible. The chain employs TRBV4-1 and TRBJ2-1; TRBD2 matches 11 bases. The germline V gene encodes CDR1 MGHRA and CDR2 YSYEKL. The CDR3 covers 19 residues. CDR3 coding DNA: TGCGCCAGCAGCCAACGGGGGCTAGCGGGAGGTGACTCCTGCAATGAGCAGTTCTTC. Protein: CASSQRGLAGGDSCNEQFF.

As to this clonotype: One junction end disagrees with the germline gene, perhaps due to a read error. The rearrangement joins TRBV6-2 or TRBV6-3 to TRBJ2-5; D not resolved. The V gene's germline CDR1 is MNHEY and CDR2 SVGEGT. This CDR3 is built from 15 residues. CDR3 protein: CTSNPLGEYQETQYF. The CDR3 nucleotides are TGTACCAGCAACCCCCTCGGAGAGTACCAAGAGACCCAGTACTTC.

A remark on this clonotype: Its ends do not fully match the called genes, so a read error is possible. V gene TRBV4-1 combines with J gene TRBJ1-2; no reliable D call. Germline CDR1 and CDR2: MGHRA and YSYEKL. This CDR3 has 15 residues. The CDR3 DNA follows: TGCGCCATCAGCCAAGATGGCTGGCTTTCATATGGCTACACCTTC. This codes for CAISQDGWLSYGYTF.

This clonotype came up many times. V usage is TRBV11-2 and J usage is TRBJ1-1; D is unclear. V was shortened by 2 bases and J by 1 base, with 8 bases between the two germline ends. Germline V CDR1 and CDR2: SGHAT, FQNNGV. The CDR3 has 14 amino acids. The CDR3 here is CASSLSQSNTEAFF. The CDR3 nucleotides read TGTGCCAGCAGCTTAAGTCAGTCGAACACTGAAGCTTTCTTT. The whole variable domain, filled in from reference TRBV11-2 and TRBJ1-1, reads EAGVAQSPRYKIIEKRQSVAFWCNPISGHATLYWYQQILGQGPKLLIQFQNNGVVDDSQLPKDRFSAERLKGVDSTLKIQPAKLEDSAVYLCASSLSQSNTEAFFGQGTRLTVV.